The present TCR beta chain was sequenced within a study of shared clonotypes between healthy human individuals (dated by TCRdb to 2020 to 2022). For context, the study as a whole: The cohort included three men and a couple of women between 18 and 49 years of age. For each donor, three plates each were used for CD4 naive and CD4 memory, two plates were used for CD8 naive, and one plate was used for CD8 memory. To estimate repertoire size and how much clonotypes are shared between individuals, the study performed deep sequencing of blood TCR repertoires from roughly five healthy adults. Different laboratories and diverse techniques were used to prepare libraries and sequence TCR repertoires, to increase sequencing depth and limit assay-specific biases. Between about 0.8 and 9 billion PBMCs per donor were obtained by leukapheresis. Findings and caveats that apply to the study as a whole: Because the study included a small number of donors, the genetic and exposure-history diversity represented was limited. Around 5% of naive CD4, 3.5% of naive CD8, approximately 2% of memory CD4, and more than 0.35% of memory CD8 clonotypes were shared across a few donors. Rarefaction of sorted-subset datasets indicated incomplete sequencing despite the large sequencing depth. Pairwise subsampling indicated that sequencing depth was expected to affect the degree of clonotype sharing among donors. Naive subsets generally had larger estimated clonotype richness than memory subsets did. Only blood was sampled, and tissue TCR repertoires likely differ from those in blood. Higher generation probabilities were observed for clonotypes shared by all four sorted-subset donors than for non-shared clonotypes.

For the CD8 naive samples, CD45RO-negative cells were positively selected for CCR7, yielding a CD45RA+CCR7+ population from which TemRA cells were excluded. Donors were healthy HIV-negative adults with no recently reported acute infections or vaccinations. Every donor was a Caucasian adult residing in Nashville, Tennessee, USA. Blood was obtained by leukapheresis, after which PBMCs were separated by Ficoll-Histopaque density gradient centrifugation and cryopreserved in liquid nitrogen vapor phase. Analytical flow cytometry was used to check the purity and quantity of every magnetically sorted T cell population. Genomic DNA was isolated from every sorted fraction and measured by UV absorbance on a Nanodrop 2000c. Comments on this clone: What antigen it recognizes has not been identified. Per-base qualities were not stored, and no clone one base away is much larger. Other DNA sequences from this sample encode an identical CDR3 as well.

The junction shows trimming of 1 base on V and 0 bases on J, and the gene matches do not reach 1 base of it. The CDR3 starts with the cysteine, ends with the phenylalanine, and has 16 residues. CDR3 DNA only is kept here, 48 bases in frame from base 1. From a lookup of the germline V gene (reference sequence), CDR1 and CDR2 are MNHEY and SMNVEV. Using the deep immunoSEQ assay, TCR CDR3 regions were amplified from genomic DNA by multiplex PCR. For each cell subset, the extracted genomic DNA was distributed evenly across all wells of several immunoSEQ 96-well plates, and each plate served as one replicate. For sorted subsets, each replicate PCR was loaded with approximately 200 ng genomic DNA, equivalent to some 27,000 T cell genomes. The purified libraries were quantified using a Qubit 3.0 fluorometer, sized with a Bioanalyzer 2100, and then quantified again using the KAPA Library Quantification kit. A separate single-read 150-cycle Illumina NextSeq 550 flow cell was used to sequence each immunoSEQ 96-well plate. Regarding the original processing steps: The immunoSEQ output contained only junctional sequences without quality scores, so filtering could not match that applied to full-length reads. To assign V/J genes and CDR3, sequences were annotated against IMGT germline references using PyIR, a Python wrapper for IgBLAST v1.9. Any read was removed if the V/J assignment was weak (E-value above 1e-6), the CDR3 was missing, or the read contained stop codons, out-of-frame junctions, or ambiguous translated residues. V3J clonotypes were defined by identical inferred V gene, J gene, and CDR3 amino acid sequence. The percentage overlap between two repertoires was calculated by dividing the number of shared unique clonotypes by the size of the smaller repertoire. Richness of each repertoire was evaluated using RTK rarefaction, the Chao1 estimator, and Recon v2.1 estimates of unobserved clonotypes. Generation probabilities for all TCRbeta clonotypes obtained by the gDNA method from four donors were computed using OLGA. Sourced from immuneACCESS, this table was stored by TCRdb with only in-frame sequences that have V and J called. A share of the clones is absent; for the studies checked, an unresolved V gene accounts for under half, and the remainder has no known explanation. From that table come the V and J calls and clone size; the DNA was used to work out D and trimming. The sample yields 1.5 million to 2.5 million clones; approximately 95% were counted once. Under 1.5% of the sample belongs to the ten largest clones.

The clonotype comes from a man aged 18 to 35 in good health. The rearranged chain carries TRBV27 and TRBJ2-1, with 9 bases in between that match TRBD2. Sequenced material: naive CD8+ T cells sorted from blood. In light of the paper, this sample's cell subset or site label describes: CD45RA+CCR7+. The CDR3 region reads CASSLYSGSSYNEQFF. The sequenced DNA is TGTGCCAGCAGTTTATATAGCGGGAGCTCCTACAATGAGCAGTTCTTC.